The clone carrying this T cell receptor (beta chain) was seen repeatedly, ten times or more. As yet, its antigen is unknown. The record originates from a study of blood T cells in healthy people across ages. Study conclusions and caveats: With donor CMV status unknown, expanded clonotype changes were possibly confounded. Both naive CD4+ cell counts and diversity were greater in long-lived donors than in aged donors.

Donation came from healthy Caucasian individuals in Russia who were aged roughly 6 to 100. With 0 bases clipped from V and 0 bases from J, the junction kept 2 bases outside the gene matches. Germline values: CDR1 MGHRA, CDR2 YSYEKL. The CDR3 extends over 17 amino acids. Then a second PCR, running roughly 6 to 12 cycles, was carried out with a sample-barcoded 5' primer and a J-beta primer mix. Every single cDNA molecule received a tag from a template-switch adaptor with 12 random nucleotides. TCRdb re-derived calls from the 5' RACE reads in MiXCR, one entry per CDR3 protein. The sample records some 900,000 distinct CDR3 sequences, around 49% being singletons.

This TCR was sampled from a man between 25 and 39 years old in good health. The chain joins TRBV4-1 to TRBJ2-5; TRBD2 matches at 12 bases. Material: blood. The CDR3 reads CASSQETSGGYQETQYF. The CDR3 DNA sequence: TGCGCCAGCAGCCAAGAAACTAGCGGGGGGTACCAAGAGACCCAGTACTTC.